The entry below describes one T cell receptor (beta chain). The target antigen is unknown. TCRdb used MiXCR to reprocess the RT-PCR reads, holding one entry per CDR3 protein. This sample has roughly 160,000 distinct CDR3 sequences, with about 10% found just once. The data stem from a study of response to subunit inactivated influenza vaccine. The study, taken as a whole, reports: That few new T cells are recruited by each seasonal influenza vaccination was the authors' suggestion.

The CDR3 has 16 residues. Germline assignment: CDR1 DFQATT and CDR2 SNEGSKA (reference sequence). J was trimmed by 3 bases and V by 1 base; bases with no gene match: 10. This TCR came from a man between 50 and 69 years old who received an inactivated influenza vaccine. The material was CD8+ T cells sorted from PBMCs, obtained less than 30 months after vaccination. The chain joins TRBV20-1 to TRBJ2-3; TRBD2 aligns across 7 bases. The CDR3 coding sequence is TGCAGTGCTAGAGCAGCCAGCGGGGTCAGAACAGATACGCAGTATTTT. Translated, it gives CSARAASGVRTDTQYF.